This T cell receptor (beta chain) was captured by sequencing in a study of Tregs in tolerant kidney transplant recipients. CDR1 is SGHVS and CDR2 is FNYEAQ in the germline V gene. The CDR3 is made up of 14 amino acids. V dropped 3 bases and J dropped 1 base, with 9 bases sitting between them. TCRdb's table, derived via immunoSEQ multiplex PCR, lists solely in-frame clones and lacks some. With 30,000 or so clones in the sample, the ten largest clones hold about 7.6%. Points on this clone: The DNA ends 3 residues before the CDR3 does, and the rest of the CDR3 is filled in from the germline J gene.

The sequencing used CD8+ T cells from blood, collected before the transplant. The chain has TRBV7-6 and TRBJ2-5; D might be TRBD2 (5 bases). The sequence came from a human donor who received a combined kidney and bone marrow transplant. The covered CDR3 bases are TGTGCCAGCAGCTTTGAAGCGGCCCAAGAGACC. This gives the protein CASSFEAAQET. The whole CDR3 sequence is CASSFEAAQETQYF.